The source of this T cell receptor (beta chain) is a study of Graves' ophthalmopathy and Graves' hyperthyroidism listed by TCRdb under 2018. Describing the broader study: Peripheral blood was collected before any treatment was given, at the time of initial diagnosis. To explore V-J signatures that distinguish ophthalmopathy from hyperthyroidism, a discovery set of about a hundred patients was enrolled, made up of 40 to 45 with ophthalmopathy and 57 with stable hyperthyroidism. In total, approximately 130 blood samples were TCR-sequenced: fewer than 50 ophthalmopathy, under 80 hyperthyroidism and around 17 hyperthyroidism-to-ophthalmopathy patients. In more than 5 hyperthyroidism patients, the T-cell repertoire of thyroid tissue was compared with the T-cell repertoire of blood. For independent validation, a separate cohort was made up of around 19 hyperthyroidism patients plus 17 patients who later progressed from hyperthyroidism to ophthalmopathy. The 100 discovery patients were divided at random into training and test sets in a 7:3 ratio. TCR beta repertoire signatures were used to distinguish Graves' ophthalmopathy from Graves' hyperthyroidism and to predict progression to ophthalmopathy. After sampling, hyperthyroidism patients received methimazole starting at 30 mg daily, and ophthalmopathy patients received high-dose intravenous methylprednisolone. Results and caveats for the whole study, not just this receptor: In cross-validation, the 13-signature model distinguished ophthalmopathy from stable hyperthyroidism with around 90% sensitivity and about 81% specificity, while in the test set the corresponding values were roughly 80% and 75%. In validation, the model predicted ophthalmopathy progression with about 71% sensitivity and roughly 72% specificity; some 13 predicted patients were CT-confirmed with GO in a median of approximately six months. Most expanded thyroid clonotypes with a frequency above 0.001 also appeared in blood, which suggests that blood repertoires may reflect the immune response in the thyroid. No statistical method was used to set the sample size in advance, and the investigators knew which group each participant was assigned to.

TCR beta CDR3 regions were amplified from RNA transcripts for repertoire sequencing. The first round was an RT-PCR using HTBI primers with the Qiagen OneStep RT-PCR kit, and this first round was followed by a second-round multiplex PCR, then size selection and purification. The libraries underwent paired-end sequencing with 100 bp reads on an Illumina HiSeq2000. Under the source paper's analysis protocol: SOAPnuke was used to process the reads, throwing out any read that had adapters, had uncalled bases, had a mean Phred below 15, or lacked an exact constant-primer or identifier match. COPE v1.2.5 was used to merge the high-quality paired reads. Each unique nucleotide sequence was treated as a clonotype, and MiTCR v1.1 was used to align the clonotypes to the IMGT TRB V, D and J references. The analysis was limited to V-J combinations with a frequency above 0.0001, which together covered 99.2% of repertoires. For each V-J combination, a TCR clonal expansion and chaos score was defined as F50 clonal expansion divided by the chaos observed in the TCRdist matrix. Welch's t-statistics and random forest were used to reduce the features to 10 to 15 V-J combinations, which were then used as input to a naive Bayes classifier. The similarity between thyroid and blood repertoires was quantified using the Morisita-Horn index. TCRdb took the public reads, trimmed them with fastp at Q25, ran MiXCR for clone calling and kept in-frame beta chains. Here each entry gathers all rows of one CDR3 protein and keeps the most common genes and DNA. These V and J calls derive from TCRdb rather than the authors' analysis. Counted in this sample were approximately 210,000 distinct CDR3 sequences; roughly 29% of them appeared once. The ten largest clones represent approximately 9.6% of the sample.

From cysteine to phenylalanine, the CDR3 is 13 amino acids long. Only the CDR3 part of the read is kept: 39 bases, read in frame from the first base. CDR1 GTSNPN and CDR2 SVGIG were looked up in the germline V gene (reference sequence). Between the V and J ends, shortened by 2 bases and 7 bases respectively, the junction contains 14 bases. At least ten counts were recorded for this clonotype. Its antigen is unknown. No much larger clonotype is one base removed from it; base qualities were not supplied. Patients with ophthalmopathy had moderately to severely active disease, with a Clinical Activity Score of 3 or more, a NOSPECS grade of 4 or more, and a disease duration of less than 3 months. Anyone with other autoimmune diseases, uncontrolled infections, pregnancy or lactation was excluded from the study. Clinical symptoms, serum thyroxine, TRAb, thyroid ultrasound and orbital computed tomography formed the basis of the diagnosis. Using Ficoll-Paque density gradient centrifugation, PBMCs were isolated from roughly 9.2 ml of fresh peripheral blood. Total RNA was extracted using Trizol reagent, and RNA quality was checked on an Agilent 2100 Bioanalyzer.

Sample: peripheral blood. The chain uses TRBV30 and TRBJ1-2, and the D gene may be TRBD1, 5 bases matching. The TCR sequence derives from a man in his fifties or sixties with Graves' ophthalmopathy. Donor details come from another sample of the same person, matched by shared clones. The sequenced DNA: TGTGCCTGGAGTTTTGGGGACGTGGGTGGCTACACCTTC. Translated, it gives CAWSFGDVGGYTF.